This T cell receptor beta chain was captured by sequencing in a study of early T cells in non-severe SARS-CoV-2 infection. Overall study context: The authors sequenced bulk RNA from unsorted whole blood, leaving chains unpaired.

Via MiXCR, TCRdb re-called the 5' RACE reads, giving one row per CDR3 protein. Of some 120,000 distinct CDR3 sequences in the sample, about 16% were seen once. CDR1 and CDR2 from the germline V gene are SGHAT and FQNNGV. J gave up 0 bases and V 5 bases, and 7 bases lay outside the gene matches. The CDR3 has 16 amino acids. Source material: whole blood. This TCR came from an adult who was a healthcare worker with PCR-confirmed SARS-CoV-2 infection or an uninfected control (not recorded which). The rearrangement uses TRBV11-2 and TRBJ1-1; 9 bases map to TRBD1. The CDR3 sequence: CASSQQGAIMNTEAFF. The CDR3 DNA follows: TGTGCCAGCAGCCAACAGGGGGCAATAATGAACACTGAAGCTTTCTTT.